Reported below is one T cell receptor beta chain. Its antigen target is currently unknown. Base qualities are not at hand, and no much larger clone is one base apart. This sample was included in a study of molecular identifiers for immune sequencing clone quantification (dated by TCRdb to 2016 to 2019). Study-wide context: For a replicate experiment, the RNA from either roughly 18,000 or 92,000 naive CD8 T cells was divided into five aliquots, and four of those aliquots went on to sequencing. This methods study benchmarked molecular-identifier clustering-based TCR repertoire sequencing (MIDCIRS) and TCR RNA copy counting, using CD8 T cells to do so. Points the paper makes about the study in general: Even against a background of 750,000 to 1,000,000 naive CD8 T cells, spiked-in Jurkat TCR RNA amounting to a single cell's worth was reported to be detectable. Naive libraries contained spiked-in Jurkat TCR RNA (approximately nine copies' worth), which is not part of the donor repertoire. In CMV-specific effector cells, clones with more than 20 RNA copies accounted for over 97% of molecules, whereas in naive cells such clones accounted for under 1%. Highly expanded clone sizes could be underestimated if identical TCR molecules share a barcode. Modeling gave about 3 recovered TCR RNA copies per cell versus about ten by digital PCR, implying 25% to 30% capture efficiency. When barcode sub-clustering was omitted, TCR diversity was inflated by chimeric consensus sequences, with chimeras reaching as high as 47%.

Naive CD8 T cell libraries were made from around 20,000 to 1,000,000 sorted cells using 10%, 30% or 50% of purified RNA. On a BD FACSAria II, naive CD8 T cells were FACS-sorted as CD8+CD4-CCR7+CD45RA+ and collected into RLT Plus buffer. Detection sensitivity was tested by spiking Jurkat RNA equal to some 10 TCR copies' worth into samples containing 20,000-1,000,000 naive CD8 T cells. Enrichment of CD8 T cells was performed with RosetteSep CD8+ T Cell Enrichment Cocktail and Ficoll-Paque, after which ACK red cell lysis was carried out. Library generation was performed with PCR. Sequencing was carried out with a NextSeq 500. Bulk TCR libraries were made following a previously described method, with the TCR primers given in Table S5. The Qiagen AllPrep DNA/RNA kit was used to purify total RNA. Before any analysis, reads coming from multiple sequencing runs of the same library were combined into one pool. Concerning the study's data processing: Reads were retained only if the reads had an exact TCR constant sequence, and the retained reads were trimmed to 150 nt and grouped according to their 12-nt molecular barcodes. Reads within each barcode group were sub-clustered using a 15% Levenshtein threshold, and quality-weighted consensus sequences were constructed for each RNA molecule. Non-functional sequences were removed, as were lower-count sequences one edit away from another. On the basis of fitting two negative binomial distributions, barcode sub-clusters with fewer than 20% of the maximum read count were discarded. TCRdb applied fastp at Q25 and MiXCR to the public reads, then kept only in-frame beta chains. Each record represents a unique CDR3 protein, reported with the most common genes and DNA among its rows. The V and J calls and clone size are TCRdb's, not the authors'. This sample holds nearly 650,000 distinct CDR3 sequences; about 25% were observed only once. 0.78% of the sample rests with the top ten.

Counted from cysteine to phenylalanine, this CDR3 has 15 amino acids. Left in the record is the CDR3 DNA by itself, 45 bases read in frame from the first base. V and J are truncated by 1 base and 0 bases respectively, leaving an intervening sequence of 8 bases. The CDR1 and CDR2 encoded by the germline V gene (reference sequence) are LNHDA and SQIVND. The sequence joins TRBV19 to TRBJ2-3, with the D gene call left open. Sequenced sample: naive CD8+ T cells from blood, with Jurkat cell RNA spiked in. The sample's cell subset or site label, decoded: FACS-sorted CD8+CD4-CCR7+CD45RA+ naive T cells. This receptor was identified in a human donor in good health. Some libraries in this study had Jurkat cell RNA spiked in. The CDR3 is CASSIVAVSTDTQYF. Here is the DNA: TGTGCCAGTAGTATAGTGGCAGTTAGCACAGATACGCAGTATTTT.